Following are 13 T cell receptor beta chains from one sample sequenced in a study of blood T cell repertoires in COVID-19. The data were produced by immunoSEQ multiplex PCR, yet TCRdb's version contains in-frame clones alone and is incomplete. Seen here are about 57,000 clones, roughly 78% observed once, and the top ten hold approximately 30%. Sequencing input: peripheral blood. Receptor source: a human donor in a cohort sampled during active COVID-19.

J is TRBJ1-2 and V is TRBV7-9; 8 bases line up with TRBD1. V lost 5 bases, J lost 4 bases, and 6 bases stayed unmatched. This CDR3 contains 14 residues. Germline values: CDR1 SEHNR, CDR2 FQNEAQ (reference sequence). CDR3 region: CASSKQGVSYGYTF. The CDR3 DNA is TGTGCCAGCAGCAAACAGGGGGTCAGCTATGGCTACACCTTC.

The chain has TRBV27 and TRBJ2-7, with D perhaps TRBD2 (5 bases). V lost 2 bases and J 6 bases, leaving 17 bases between the germline ends. Germline-derived CDR1 and CDR2 are MNHEY and SMNVEV (reference sequence). The CDR3 runs 15 residues. In DNA form, the CDR3 reads TGTGCCAGCAGTTTAATAAGCGGACCTCAGTTCGAGCAGTACTTC. It specifies CASSLISGPQFEQYF.

The genes are TRBV24-1 and TRBJ2-7; D uncertain. The CDR3 runs 14 residues. Germline lookup yields CDR1 KGHDR and CDR2 SFDVKD. Deletions cut 5 bases from V and 2 bases from J, with 12 bases between. CDR3 region: CATSASHRPYEQYF. CDR3 nucleotide sequence: TGTGCCACCAGTGCCTCGCACAGACCCTACGAGCAGTACTTC.

V gene TRBV4-3 combines with J gene TRBJ2-2; 8 positions agree with TRBD2. Trimming at V came to 0 bases and at J to 5 bases, leaving 11 bases not matched to a gene. The CDR3 runs to 18 residues. Germline values: CDR1 LGHNA, CDR2 YSLEER. The CDR3 spells CASSQDPPAGAGTGELFF. For the CDR3, the DNA is TGCGCCAGCAGCCAAGATCCGCCAGCGGGAGCCGGGACCGGGGAGCTGTTTTTT.

The rearrangement links TRBV27 to TRBJ2-7; 11 bases match TRBD1. Germline assignment: CDR1 MNHEY and CDR2 SMNVEV (reference sequence). The V and J ends lost 6 bases and 5 bases, in that order; junction bases with no gene match: 12. This CDR3 contains 16 residues. The CDR3 reads CASRPLGGQGVHEQYF. Here the CDR3 DNA reads TGTGCCAGCAGACCTTTAGGGGGACAGGGGGTCCACGAGCAGTACTTC.

This clone was detected once. V usage is TRBV9 and J usage is TRBJ2-2, with 10 bases aligning to TRBD2. V was clipped by 6 bases and J by 5 bases; unmatched bases: 7. The germline V gene has CDR1 SGDLS and CDR2 YYNGEE. The length of the CDR3 is 15 residues. This CDR3 reads CASKRTSGGTGELFF. The DNA for the CDR3 is TGTGCCAGCAAACGGACTAGCGGTGGGACCGGGGAGCTGTTTTTT.

The chain joins TRBV7-9 to TRBJ2-1; D unclear. This CDR3 region has 14 residues. V lost 4 bases, J lost 5 bases, and 12 bases lay in between. Germline V gives CDR1 SEHNR, CDR2 FQNEAQ (reference sequence). This CDR3 is CASSSQLNDNEQFF. The CDR3 coding sequence is TGTGCCAGCAGCTCTCAACTTAATGACAATGAGCAGTTCTTC.

The chain links TRBV6-2 or TRBV6-3 to TRBJ1-5; 12 positions match TRBD1. CDR1 and CDR2 from the germline V gene are MNHEY and SVGEGT. Trimming took 2 bases from V and 9 from J; bases not matched to a gene: 8. This CDR3 comprises 16 residues. The DNA for the CDR3 is TGTGCCAGCAGTTACGTGGGACAGGGGGCGGAGCGGCCCCAGCATTTT. This codes for CASSYVGQGAERPQHF.

The chain links TRBV4-3 to TRBJ2-7, with 7 bases that match TRBD2. There are 16 residues in the CDR3. V lost 1 base and J lost 4; bases outside the gene matches: 10. From germline, CDR1 is LGHNA and CDR2 YSLEER. The CDR3 is CASSQASGPTPYEQYF. CDR3 DNA: TGCGCCAGCAGCCAAGCTAGCGGCCCGACGCCTTACGAGCAGTACTTC.

This rearrangement joins TRBV28 to TRBJ1-1; D call uncertain. Germline loops: CDR1 MDHEN, CDR2 SYDVKM. V was trimmed by 2 bases and J by 1 base, leaving 5 bases between them. CDR3 length: 13 residues. In nucleotides, the CDR3 is TGTGCCAGCAGTTTACCGGGGAACACTGAAGCTTTCTTT. It codes for CASSLPGNTEAFF.

The CDR3 bases are TGCGCCAGCAGCGTTGCGTGGGGGGCTGGGGCCAACGTCCTGACTTTC. This gives the protein CASSVAWGAGANVLTF. The chain recombines TRBV5-1 with TRBJ2-6; D is perhaps TRBD2 (6 bases). The CDR3 spans 16 residues. The ends were cut back, 4 bases at V and 2 bases at J, with 13 bases in the middle. CDR1 is SGHRS and CDR2 is YFSETQ in the germline V gene.

V is TRBV6-4 and J is TRBJ2-1, with 7 bases aligning to TRBD2. In germline, CDR1 is MRHNA, CDR2 SNTAGT. The V and J ends lost 4 bases and 5 bases, in that order; junction bases with no gene match: 5. The CDR3 has 14 residues. In DNA, the CDR3 is TGTGCCAGCAGTGCGACTAGCTGGAACAATGAGCAGTTCTTC. It yields the protein CASSATSWNNEQFF.

This clone is a singleton in its sample. CDR3 residues: CASSYRQGGRYSNQPQHF. For the CDR3, the DNA is TGTGCCAGTAGTTATCGACAGGGAGGCCGCTATAGCAATCAGCCCCAGCATTTT. The chain carries TRBV19 and TRBJ1-5, with 7 bases matching TRBD1. Per germline, CDR1 LNHDA and CDR2 SQIVND (reference sequence). The V gene end was trimmed by 5 bases and the J gene end by 0 bases; junction bases not matched to a gene: 13. The length of the CDR3 is 18 residues. The full variable domain, completed using reference TRBV19 and TRBJ1-5, is DGGITQSPKYLFRKEGQNVTLSCEQNLNHDAMYWYRQDPGQGLRLIYYSQIVNDFQKGDIAEGYSVSREKKESFPLTVTSAQKNPTAFYLCASSYRQGGRYSNQPQHFGDGTRLSIL.